A single sample gave rise to the 24 T cell receptor beta chains below, sequenced in a study of early T cells in non-severe SARS-CoV-2 infection. Each CDR3 protein gets one entry after TCRdb re-called the 5' RACE reads with MiXCR. The sample holds some 85,000 distinct CDR3 sequences, about an eighth seen once. Sequencing was done on a sample of whole blood. Every receptor here comes from an adult who was a healthcare worker with PCR-confirmed SARS-CoV-2 infection or an uninfected control (not recorded which).

The V call is TRBV6-6, the J call TRBJ2-6; TRBD2 might be the D (5 bases). Trimming left V 6 bases short and J 0 bases short, with 9 bases between. CDR3 length: 15 amino acids. Germline V lookup: CDR1 MNHNY, CDR2 SVGAGI (reference sequence). The CDR3 sequence: CASRPDFSGANVLTF. The CDR3 bases are TGTGCCAGCAGGCCGGACTTCTCTGGGGCCAACGTCCTGACTTTC.

The rearrangement uses TRBV11-2 and TRBJ1-2; TRBD1 agrees at 8 bases. The germline CDR1 and CDR2 sequences are SGHAT and FQNNGV. J gave up 3 bases and V 7 bases, and 4 bases lay outside the gene matches. The CDR3 has 13 amino acids. CDR3 region: CASTPTGDYGYTF. The CDR3 DNA sequence: TGTGCCAGCACCCCGACAGGGGACTATGGCTACACCTTC.

The chain carries TRBV7-9 and TRBJ1-1; perhaps TRBD1 as D (5 bases). V was trimmed by 5 bases and J by 14 bases, leaving 18 bases between them. Per the germline V gene, CDR1 is SEHNR and CDR2 is FQNEAQ (reference sequence). The CDR3 is 12 residues long. CDR3 protein: CASSAGDRRGFF. The CDR3 bases are TGTGCCAGCAGCGCCGGGGACCGCCGAGGGTTCTTT.

This clonotype was observed many times. The rearrangement uses TRBV7-8 and TRBJ2-1; TRBD1 is a possible D gene (6 bases). Germline-derived CDR1 and CDR2 are SGHVS and FQNEAQ. The CDR3 is made up of 12 amino acids. Trimming shortened V by 5 bases and J by 15 bases, and 17 bases separated the two germline ends. The CDR3, as DNA: TGTGCCAGCAGCACGACCCGGGACAATGGGTTCTTC. It translates to CASSTTRDNGFF.

This clonotype has just a few counts. This chain connects TRBV24-1 to TRBJ2-3; 8 bases line up with TRBD1. Germline loops: CDR1 KGHDR, CDR2 SFDVKD. Trimming took 0 bases from V and 5 from J; bases not matched to a gene: 6. The CDR3 has 16 residues. CDR3 nucleotides: TGTGCCACCAGTGATTTGTCAGGGGGCAGTGGAGATACGCAGTATTTT. It encodes CATSDLSGGSGDTQYF.

The CDR3 DNA follows: TGTGCCAGTATTCCAACGGATCGCGGGGGCTATCAGCCCCAGCATTTT. This translates into CASIPTDRGGYQPQHF. The rearrangement uses TRBV19 and TRBJ1-5; a weak D match, TRBD1 (6 bases). Germline V gives CDR1 LNHDA, CDR2 SQIVND (reference sequence). V gave up 7 bases and J gave up 5 bases, with 21 bases separating them. This CDR3 has 16 amino acids.

This clonotype is a singleton in its sample. The J gene is TRBJ2-5, the V gene TRBV3-1; D not certain. The V gene lost 1 base and the J gene lost 4 bases, with 13 bases spanning the gap. This CDR3 comprises 15 residues. Germline loops: CDR1 LGHDT, CDR2 YNNKEL (reference sequence). CDR3 region: CASSQARVPPETQYF. As DNA, the CDR3 is TGTGCCAGCAGCCAAGCCCGGGTCCCACCAGAGACCCAGTACTTC.

This clonotype was seen ten or more times. The J gene is TRBJ1-4, the V gene TRBV18, with D unresolved. V was shortened by 8 bases and J by 5 bases, with 15 bases between the two germline ends. This CDR3 has 14 residues. Germline-derived CDR1 and CDR2 are KGHSH and LQKENI. The DNA of the CDR3 is TGTGCCAGCACGTACACTGTGAGGAATGAAAAACTGTTTTTT. This codes for CASTYTVRNEKLFF.

This rearrangement joins TRBV6-5 to TRBJ1-5, with D perhaps matching TRBD1 (6 bases). The CDR3 runs to 17 residues. The V gene lost 5 bases and the J gene lost 0 bases, with 17 bases spanning the gap. Germline assignment: CDR1 MNHEY and CDR2 SVGAGI. The CDR3 DNA is TGTGCCAGCAGTCCGTCCCCCCAGGGGCATAGCAATCAGCCCCAGCATTTT. This gives the protein CASSPSPQGHSNQPQHF.

This chain connects TRBV4-3 to TRBJ1-6, with TRBD1 identical over 9 bases. The CDR3 is 20 amino acids. CDR1 is LGHNA, CDR2 YSLEER, per germline. The trim removed 4 bases at V and 4 bases at J, leaving 17 bases unmatched. This chain's CDR3 is CASSPNRGQGSNSYNSPLHF. In DNA, the CDR3 is TGCGCCAGCAGCCCAAACCGGGGACAGGGATCTAACTCATATAATTCACCCCTCCACTTT.

V and J are TRBV9 and TRBJ1-3, with D hard to call. Germline values: CDR1 SGDLS, CDR2 YYNGEE. The germline V and J ends were trimmed by 4 bases and 0 bases, with 11 bases remaining between them. The CDR3 spans 15 residues. The chain's CDR3 is CASSLLPDSGNTIYF. CDR3 bases: TGTGCCAGCAGCCTTCTTCCAGACTCTGGAAACACCATATATTTT.

This clonotype was observed many times. The DNA of the CDR3 is TGTGCCAGCAGGCGGGGGACCTACGAGCAGTACTTC. Its protein product is CASRRGTYEQYF. The V and J genes are TRBV6-1 and TRBJ2-7; 7 bases fit TRBD2. In germline, CDR1 is MNHNS, CDR2 SASEGT. Trimming took 6 bases from V and 2 from J; bases not matched to a gene: 1. This CDR3 region has 12 residues.

This clonotype has just a few counts. The V call is TRBV29-1, the J call TRBJ2-3; tentatively, D is TRBD1 (6 bases). Trimming shortened V by 6 bases and J by 4 bases, and 11 bases separated the two germline ends. Germline CDR1 SQVTM, CDR2 ANQGSEA. This CDR3 region has 12 residues. Here the CDR3 reads CSVNEGADTQYF. The CDR3 region has the DNA TGCAGCGTCAACGAGGGGGCAGATACGCAGTATTTT.

This clonotype was picked up many times. The chain uses TRBV11-2 and TRBJ2-3, with D possibly being TRBD1 or TRBD2 (5 bases each). Trimming shortened V by 3 bases and J by 8 bases, and 18 bases separated the two germline ends. The CDR3 runs 15 residues. Germline values: CDR1 SGHAT, CDR2 FQNNGV. CDR3 region: CASSFTRTGRGTQYF. CDR3 sequence (DNA): TGTGCCAGCAGCTTCACACGGACGGGACGGGGTACGCAGTATTTT. Filled out from reference TRBV11-2 and TRBJ2-3, the complete variable domain reads EAGVAQSPRYKIIEKRQSVAFWCNPISGHATLYWYQQILGQGPKLLIQFQNNGVVDDSQLPKDRFSAERLKGVDSTLKIQPAKLEDSAVYLCASSFTRTGRGTQYFGPGTRLTVL.

This clonotype has a count of ten or more. This chain links TRBV7-9 with TRBJ2-3; unclear D gene. Germline-derived CDR1 and CDR2 are SEHNR and FQNEAQ (reference sequence). The germline V and J ends were trimmed by 5 bases and 1 base, with 13 bases remaining between them. This CDR3 is 15 amino acids long. CDR3 residues: CASSHDVLRTDTQYF. The CDR3 region has the DNA TGTGCCAGCAGCCATGACGTACTCCGCACAGATACGCAGTATTTT.

This clonotype occurred many times. The chain is built from TRBV10-2 and TRBJ2-2; no firm D call. The germline CDR1 and CDR2 sequences are WSHSY and SAAADI. CDR3 length equals 14 residues. The ends were cut back, 2 bases at V and 5 bases at J, with 9 bases in the middle. The CDR3 sequence: CASSERVGTGELFF. In DNA, the CDR3 is TGCGCCAGCAGTGAGCGGGTGGGGACCGGGGAGCTGTTTTTT.

The V call is TRBV20-1, the J call TRBJ1-6, with D perhaps matching TRBD1 (6 bases). In germline, CDR1 is DFQATT, CDR2 SNEGSKA (reference sequence). The CDR3 is made up of 17 amino acids. V lost 0 bases, J lost 10 bases, and 22 bases lay in between. The chain's CDR3 is CSARDLGEGGLTSPLHF. The DNA for the CDR3 is TGCAGTGCTAGAGATCTAGGAGAAGGGGGTTTAACGTCACCCCTCCACTTT.

This clonotype was seen a single time. A much larger clone differs by one base, so this may be a read error. The J gene is TRBJ2-3, the V gene TRBV7-6; D not resolved. Germline V CDR1 and CDR2: SGHVS, FNYEAQ. V was trimmed by 5 bases and J by 4 bases, leaving 13 bases between them. This CDR3 is built from 14 residues. The CDR3 region has the DNA TGTGCCAGCAGCCTGAGACAACCCCCAGATACGCAGTATTTT. Translation: CASSLRQPPDTQYF.

This clonotype occurred a few times. The rearrangement joins TRBV2 to TRBJ2-1; TRBD1 might be the D (8 bases). The CDR3 sequence is 16 residues long. V was shortened by 6 bases and J by 4 bases, with 19 bases between the two germline ends. Germline V gene data show CDR1 as SNHLY and CDR2 as FYNNEI. The CDR3 sequence: CASSVRGTGGYNEQFF. The CDR3 coding sequence is TGTGCCAGCAGCGTGCGGGGGACAGGAGGTTACAATGAGCAGTTCTTC.

A word on this clonotype: Relative to the germline gene, one junction end is altered; a read error may explain this. The CDR3 is CASKRTGNTGVLFF. DNA of the CDR3: TGTGCCAGCAAGCGGACAGGGAACACCGGGGTGCTGTTTTTT. The chain couples TRBV11-2 to TRBJ2-2; 8 nucleotides line up with TRBD1. The CDR3 has 14 residues. CDR1 and CDR2 from the germline V gene are SGHAT and FQNNGV. Full variable domain (outside the CDR3, taken from reference TRBV11-2 and TRBJ2-2): EAGVAQSPRYKIIEKRQSVAFWCNPISGHATLYWYQQILGQGPKLLIQFQNNGVVDDSQLPKDRFSAERLKGVDSTLKIQPAKLEDSAVYLCASKRTGNTGVLFFGEGSRLTVL.

A few counts support this clonotype. V is TRBV7-2 and J is TRBJ1-2; D gene uncertain. The V end lost 2 bases, the J end lost 4 bases, and 5 bases lay between the germline ends. The CDR3 is 12 amino acids. Germline CDR1 is SGHTA and CDR2 is FQGNSA. This CDR3 reads CASSLQGYGYTF. CDR3 nucleotides: TGTGCCAGCAGCTTACAAGGCTATGGCTACACCTTC.

This clonotype was seen a handful of times. This sequence joins TRBV10-3 and TRBJ2-1; D might be TRBD2 (6 bases). CDR1 ENHRY and CDR2 SYGVKD come from the germline V gene. This CDR3 has 16 amino acids. V lost 1 base, J lost 12 bases, and 22 bases lay in between. CDR3 residues: CAISEYGTLGEGWQFF. Here the CDR3 DNA reads TGTGCCATCAGTGAGTACGGGACTCTAGGCGAGGGATGGCAGTTCTTC.

This clonotype was recorded many times. This chain uses TRBV4-3 with TRBJ2-5; no clear D gene. V was trimmed by 0 bases and J by 2 bases, leaving 7 bases between them. CDR1 is LGHNA and CDR2 is YSLEER in the germline V gene. The CDR3 totals 14 residues. This CDR3 reads CASSQETAQETQYF. CDR3 DNA: TGCGCCAGCAGCCAAGAAACGGCACAAGAGACCCAGTACTTC.

The chain is built from TRBV28 and TRBJ1-5; D is unresolved. V dropped 3 bases and J dropped 3 bases, with 9 bases sitting between them. CDR3 length equals 14 residues. Germline V gene sequence: CDR1 MDHEN, CDR2 SYDVKM. In nucleotides, the CDR3 is TGTGCCAGCAGTTTCGCCAGTCCCAATCAGCCCCAGCATTTT. Protein sequence: CASSFASPNQPQHF.